Below are 5 T cell receptor beta chains sequenced from a single sample in a study of cytomegalovirus exposure and HLA in healthy donors. The table came from immunoSEQ multiplex PCR; TCRdb's copy has only in-frame clones and leaves some out. The profile shows about 240,000 clones, approximately 86% of them singletons. Sequencing input: PBMCs. The receptors come from a woman in her twenties or thirties in good health and CMV-seropositive.

The chain links TRBV7-9 to TRBJ1-1; D is undetermined. Deletions cut 1 base from V and 6 bases from J, with 12 bases between. The CDR3 length is 14 residues. CDR1 is SEHNR and CDR2 is FQNEAQ in the germline V gene (reference sequence). In nucleotides, the CDR3 is TGTGCCAGCAGCTTAGGGGCCCCCAACTCTGAAGCTTTCTTT. Translation: CASSLGAPNSEAFF.

The chain is built from TRBV5-1 and TRBJ1-5; possible D gene TRBD1, 5 bases. CDR1 is SGHRS and CDR2 is YFSETQ in the germline V gene. V lost 4 bases to trimming and J lost 7 bases, with 18 bases between them. CDR3 size: 15 residues. CDR3 DNA: TGCGCCAGCAGCCTAGGCGGAGGGGACCAACAGCCCCAGCATTTT. Translating it yields CASSLGGGDQQPQHF.

The gene calls are TRBV6-5 and TRBJ2-2; 7 bases align to TRBD2. The CDR3 spans 15 residues. The ends lost 2 bases at V and 1 base at J; junction bases unmatched: 1. Germline CDR1 reads MNHEY; CDR2 reads SVGAGI. The CDR3 here is CASSYERGNTGELFF. The CDR3 DNA follows: TGTGCCAGCAGTTACGAGCGGGGGAACACCGGGGAGCTGTTTTTT.

This sequence joins TRBV4-1 and TRBJ1-2; TRBD1 agrees at 9 bases. Germline trimming cut 4 bases from V and 3 bases from J; bases unmatched to any gene: 3. Germline assignment: CDR1 MGHRA and CDR2 YSYEKL. The CDR3 is 14 residues long. The CDR3 nucleotides read TGCGCCAGCAGCCCCGACAGGGGGGACTATGGCTACACCTTC. Amino acids: CASSPDRGDYGYTF.

The genes are TRBV21-1 and TRBJ1-4; the table's D call, TRBD1, has no DNA check behind it. TRBV21-1 counts as a pseudogene. This CDR3 contains 15 residues. The CDR3 region is CASSKNGDSLEKLFF. In nucleotides, the CDR3 is TGTGCCAGCAGCAAGAATGGGGACAGCCTTGAAAAACTGTTTTTT.